These 8 T cell receptor beta chains came from one sample sequenced in a study of cytomegalovirus exposure and HLA in healthy donors. The PCR employed 60 Vbeta primers together with 13 Jbeta primers. This table comes from immunoSEQ multiplex PCR, and its TCRdb copy is limited to in-frame clones, with some not included. The repertoire holds about 98,000 clones, with about four fifths as singletons. Source material: PBMCs. These receptors all stem from a man younger than 35 in good health and CMV-seropositive.

This sequence joins TRBV18 and TRBJ2-7; 8 bases line up with TRBD1. V lost 6 bases to trimming and J lost 4 bases; unmatched junction nucleotides: 5. The CDR3 is made up of 13 amino acids. Germline V CDR1 and CDR2: KGHSH, LQKENI. CDR3 loop: CASSGQDFYEQYF. In DNA, the CDR3 is TGTGCCAGCTCGGGACAGGATTTTTACGAGCAGTACTTC.

The chain is built from TRBV2 and TRBJ1-1; 7 bases are shared with TRBD1. The CDR3 is made up of 13 amino acids. J gave up 4 bases and V 7 bases, and 6 bases lay outside the gene matches. The germline gives CDR1 SNHLY, CDR2 FYNNEI. The CDR3, as DNA: TGTGCCAGCATGGAAGGGGGCGGCACTGAAGCTTTCTTT. This translates into CASMEGGGTEAFF.

V and J are TRBV19 and TRBJ1-2; D unresolved. V dropped 11 bases and J dropped 10 bases, with 20 bases sitting between them. The CDR3 covers 12 residues. Germline lookup yields CDR1 LNHDA and CDR2 SQIVND (reference sequence). CDR3: CACEGLGLSYTF. CDR3 DNA: TGTGCCTGCGAAGGACTCGGGCTTTCCTACACCTTC.

The chain employs TRBV27 and TRBJ2-7; perhaps TRBD2 as D (5 bases). Trimming cost V 6 bases and J 5 bases, with 8 bases left between them. Per germline, CDR1 MNHEY and CDR2 SMNVEV (reference sequence). The CDR3 is 11 amino acids. The chain's CDR3 is CASSDGDEQYF. The CDR3 DNA sequence: TGTGCCAGCAGCGACGGGGACGAGCAGTACTTC.

This clone was seen a handful of times. The chain carries TRBV7-7 and TRBJ1-6, with 9 positions matching TRBD1. The CDR3 length is 15 residues. J was trimmed by 10 bases and V by 1 base; bases with no gene match: 5. CDR1 SSHAT and CDR2 FNYEAQ come from the germline V gene (reference sequence). The CDR3 protein is CASSLDGTGRSPLHF. The CDR3 DNA follows: TGTGCCAGCAGCTTAGACGGGACAGGGCGATCACCCCTCCACTTT.

This sequence joins TRBV30 and TRBJ2-7, with a weak D call TRBD2 (5 bases). Trimming stripped 0 bases from V and 7 bases from J, with 7 bases between. CDR1 is GTSNPN and CDR2 is SVGIG in the germline V gene (reference sequence). The CDR3 length is 11 residues. The chain's CDR3 is CAWSVRDEQYF. The CDR3 bases are TGTGCCTGGAGTGTACGGGATGAGCAGTACTTC.

V usage is TRBV19 and J usage is TRBJ1-5; TRBD1 agrees at 9 bases. The length of the CDR3 is 14 residues. V was pared by 5 bases and J by 6 bases, with 5 bases of the junction left unmatched. The germline V gene encodes CDR1 LNHDA and CDR2 SQIVND (reference sequence). This chain's CDR3 is CASSLGQGSQPQHF. CDR3 coding DNA: TGTGCCAGTAGTCTCGGACAGGGGAGTCAGCCCCAGCATTTT.

The gene calls are TRBV6-6 and TRBJ1-3; no definite D call. This CDR3 is built from 14 residues. V shed 0 bases and J shed 4 bases, with 7 bases lying between them. CDR1 is MNHNY, CDR2 SVGAGI, per germline (reference sequence). The CDR3 sequence: CASSYSAGGNTIYF. CDR3 coding DNA: TGTGCCAGCAGTTACTCGGCAGGCGGAAACACCATATATTTT.